Below, 11 T cell receptor beta chains from the same sample are listed, as sequenced in a study of blood T cell repertoires in COVID-19. The protocol was immunoSEQ multiplex PCR, while the TCRdb copy is restricted to in-frame clones and leaves out a portion. The sample comprises about 190,000 clones, 70% to 85% of which are singletons, and 12% rests with the top ten. Specimen: peripheral blood. The receptors were gathered from a woman between 45 and 65 years old with acute or convalescent COVID-19.

V and J are TRBV10-1 and TRBJ2-2; a possible D gene is TRBD1 (5 bases). Between the trimmed V and J ends, which lost 3 bases and 1 base, there was a span of 9 bases. CDR3 size: 15 residues. CDR1 and CDR2 (germline): WNHNN, SYGVQD (reference sequence). This chain's CDR3 is CASSETTENTGELFF. For the CDR3, the DNA is TGCGCCAGCAGTGAAACGACAGAGAACACCGGGGAGCTGTTTTTT.

This sequence joins TRBV2 and TRBJ2-7; 12 nucleotides line up with TRBD2. CDR3 size: 13 residues. Germline lookup yields CDR1 SNHLY and CDR2 FYNNEI. Trimming took 8 bases from V and 7 from J; bases not matched to a gene: 6. Written as DNA, the CDR3 is TGTGCCAGCGCCCTAGCGGGGGGGAGGGAGCAGTACTTC. This codes for CASALAGGREQYF.

V and J are TRBV12-3 or TRBV12-4 and TRBJ1-2; no definite D call. The CDR3 runs to 11 residues. V was cut by 6 bases and J by 8 bases, with 10 bases left in between. CDR3 protein: CASSSLGGYTF. CDR3 in DNA: TGTGCCAGCAGCTCCCTCGGGGGCTACACCTTC.

This clone was seen a handful of times. The chain uses TRBV4-2 and TRBJ2-7; the match to TRBD2 covers 12 bases. V shed 0 bases and J 7 bases; nucleotides not matched to a gene: 13. Per germline, CDR1 LGHNA and CDR2 YNFKEQ. This CDR3 is built from 18 residues. CDR3 region: CASSQDRGASGRAWEQYF. Here the CDR3 DNA reads TGTGCCAGCAGCCAAGACCGGGGGGCTAGCGGGAGGGCTTGGGAGCAGTACTTC.

CDR3 amino acids: CASSSGLNSYEQYF. The CDR3 DNA reads as TGTGCCAGCAGCTCCGGACTGAATTCCTACGAGCAGTACTTC. The chain links TRBV9 to TRBJ2-7, with D perhaps matching TRBD2 (5 bases). CDR1 and CDR2 (germline): SGDLS, YYNGEE. The CDR3 has 14 amino acids. V shed 4 bases and J shed 1 base, with 12 bases lying between them.

This chain joins TRBV7-6 and TRBJ1-2; 8 nucleotides align to TRBD1. After removal of 5 bases from V and 3 bases from J, the junction contained 2 bases not matched to a gene. The germline V gene has CDR1 SGHVS and CDR2 FNYEAQ. The CDR3 sequence is 13 residues long. CDR3 DNA: TGTGCCAGCAGCCCAGGGGGCGACTATGGCTACACCTTC. This translates into CASSPGGDYGYTF.

Of note for this clone: The same CDR3 also results from other DNA sequences found in this sample. The chain uses TRBV19 and TRBJ1-1, with 7 bases matching TRBD1. V lost 3 bases, J lost 8 bases, and 9 bases stayed unmatched. Germline assignment: CDR1 LNHDA and CDR2 SQIVND (reference sequence). The CDR3 covers 14 residues. The CDR3 here is CASSIQGGIPEAFF. CDR3 sequence (DNA): TGTGCCAGTAGTATTCAAGGGGGCATCCCCGAAGCTTTCTTT.

The CDR3, as DNA: TGTGCCAGCAGCCCGCGGTGGGGGGGCTGGACTGAAGCTTTCTTT. Protein sequence: CASSPRWGGWTEAFF. This chain connects TRBV7-9 to TRBJ1-1, with D maybe TRBD1 (6 bases). The CDR3 sequence is 15 residues long. Germline CDR1 reads SEHNR; CDR2 reads FQNEAQ (reference sequence). The V end was cut by 5 bases, the J end by 5 bases, with 18 bases between.

V and J are TRBV7-5 and TRBJ2-5; TRBD1, the D gene given by the table, was not confirmed from the DNA. TRBV7-5 is marked as a pseudogene. The length of the CDR3 is 14 residues. The CDR3: CARSLSDRKETQYF. In DNA, the CDR3 is TGTGCCAGAAGCTTATCGGACAGAAAAGAGACCCAGTACTTC.

This clone was detected a few times. The chain is built from TRBV25-1 and TRBJ2-1; the match to TRBD1 covers 9 bases. The CDR3 totals 15 residues. Germline trimming cut 3 bases from V and 9 bases from J; bases unmatched to any gene: 9. CDR1 and CDR2 (germline): MGHDK, SYGVNS. The CDR3 nucleotides read TGTGCCAGCAGTGATCCGGGACAGGGTTTGAGTGAGCAGTTCTTC. Its translation is CASSDPGQGLSEQFF.

This chain links TRBV28 with TRBJ2-7; 9 nucleotides align to TRBD2. Germline V gene sequence: CDR1 MDHEN, CDR2 SYDVKM. This CDR3 contains 15 residues. V lost 2 bases, J lost 5 bases, and 7 bases stayed unmatched. This CDR3 reads CASSLRGGGAHEQYF. CDR3 DNA: TGTGCCAGCAGTTTACGCGGCGGGGGGGCCCACGAGCAGTACTTC.